This T cell receptor beta chain was found in a study of blood T cells in healthy people across ages. The germline V and J ends were trimmed by 6 bases and 4 bases, with 22 bases remaining between them. The CDR3 runs 16 residues. The germline CDR1 and CDR2 sequences are DFQATT and SNEGSKA (reference sequence). The second PCR ran about 6 to 12 cycles with a sample-barcoded 5' primer and J-beta primers. MiXCR, run by TCRdb on the 5' RACE reads, gives a single entry per CDR3 protein. The sample carries hundreds of thousands of distinct CDR3 sequences, 20% to 30% recorded once. This clonotype was observed a few times. This sample also belongs to another study, concerning T cells of mothers and their children.

The sequencing sample was made of blood. The TCR was taken from a boy younger than 18 in good health. The V gene is TRBV20-1, the J gene TRBJ1-5; D is perhaps TRBD1 (5 bases). The CDR3 bases are TGCAGTGCCTTATTAGCGGGGGGGAGACCGAATCAGCCCCAGCATTTT. Translation gives CSALLAGGRPNQPQHF.